Listed here are 29 T cell receptor beta chains from one sample, sequenced in a study of blood T cell repertoires in COVID-19. Method: immunoSEQ multiplex PCR; TCRdb's copy keeps in-frame clones and lacks some. The table shows hundreds of thousands of clones, with 80% to 90% occurring only once. The sequencing sample was made of PBMCs or T cells enriched from blood (not recorded which). The receptors come from a man under 40 who had recovered from COVID-19.

The CDR3 here is CASSYWTGGAGELFF. The CDR3 DNA follows: TGTGCCAGCAGCTATTGGACAGGGGGCGCGGGGGAGCTGTTTTTT. The chain has TRBV7-9 and TRBJ2-2; 11 nucleotides agree with TRBD1. CDR1 is SEHNR and CDR2 is FQNEAQ in the germline V gene (reference sequence). This CDR3 is 15 amino acids long. With V trimmed by 4 bases and J by 8 bases, 6 bases remained unmatched.

V is TRBV29-1 and J is TRBJ2-1; D perhaps matches TRBD1 (6 bases). The V gene lost 2 bases and the J gene lost 4 bases, with 18 bases spanning the gap. Per the germline V gene, CDR1 is SQVTM and CDR2 is ANQGSEA. The CDR3 is made up of 16 amino acids. The CDR3 here is CSVESGAESLYNEQFF. In nucleotides, the CDR3 is TGCAGCGTTGAATCAGGGGCGGAATCCCTGTACAATGAGCAGTTCTTC.

V gene TRBV6-6 combines with J gene TRBJ2-6; the match to TRBD1 covers 12 bases. The ends lost 5 bases at V and 4 bases at J; junction bases unmatched: 9. The CDR3 contains 18 residues. From germline, CDR1 is MNHNY and CDR2 SVGAGI (reference sequence). CDR3 in DNA: TGTGCCAGCAGTCCCCGGGACAGGGGGCAACGGGGGGCCAACGTCCTGACTTTC. Translation: CASSPRDRGQRGANVLTF.

This clone was found many times. The V and J genes are TRBV4-2 and TRBJ2-1; 8 nucleotides match TRBD2. Germline V CDR1 and CDR2: LGHNA, YNFKEQ. The CDR3 loop spans 16 amino acids. J was trimmed by 4 bases and V by 1 base; bases with no gene match: 6. CDR3 in amino acids: CASSQVRAGAYNEQFF. The CDR3, as DNA: TGTGCCAGCAGCCAAGTCCGAGCGGGAGCTTACAATGAGCAGTTCTTC.

The chain recombines TRBV11-2 with TRBJ2-7; TRBD2 agrees at 14 bases. The CDR3 is 16 residues long. From germline, CDR1 is SGHAT and CDR2 FQNNGV. Germline trimming cut 5 bases from V and 3 bases from J; bases unmatched to any gene: 6. CDR3 sequence: CASSTRTSGRRYEQYF. As DNA, the CDR3 is TGTGCCAGCAGCACCCGGACTAGCGGGAGGCGCTACGAGCAGTACTTC.

V usage is TRBV5-1 and J usage is TRBJ1-1, with 7 positions matching TRBD1. J gave up 5 bases and V 1 base, and 8 bases lay outside the gene matches. The CDR3 is 15 amino acids. Germline V gene data show CDR1 as SGHRS and CDR2 as YFSETQ. The CDR3 reads CASSLTDRPGTEAFF. As DNA, the CDR3 is TGCGCCAGCAGCTTGACGGACAGGCCGGGGACTGAAGCTTTCTTT.

The rearrangement joins TRBV30 to TRBJ1-5, with 8 bases lining up with TRBD1. The germline CDR1 and CDR2 sequences are GTSNPN and SVGIG (reference sequence). The CDR3 is 17 residues long. The ends lost 4 bases at V and 6 bases at J; junction bases unmatched: 17. CDR3 in amino acids: CAWNPGTGGFLGQPQHF. The CDR3 DNA reads TGTGCCTGGAACCCCGGGACAGGTGGTTTTTTGGGTCAGCCCCAGCATTTT.

This sequence joins TRBV30 and TRBJ2-7; 7 bases line up with TRBD1. Germline trimming cut 4 bases from V and 5 bases from J; bases unmatched to any gene: 8. Germline CDR1 GTSNPN, CDR2 SVGIG (reference sequence). There are 13 residues in the CDR3. The CDR3 nucleotides read TGTGCCTGGACGCCCGACAGGGCCCACGAGCAGTACTTC. Protein product: CAWTPDRAHEQYF.

V is TRBV19 and J is TRBJ2-7; weak D call: TRBD2 (6 bases). The V gene's germline CDR1 is LNHDA and CDR2 SQIVND (reference sequence). The CDR3 contains 15 residues. V was trimmed by 3 bases and J by 5 bases, leaving 17 bases between them. The CDR3 coding sequence is TGTGCCAGTAGTATTTCCCCTCAGCGGGCCCACGAGCAGTACTTC. Protein: CASSISPQRAHEQYF.

CDR3: CASSPRDIEETQYF. CDR3 bases: TGTGCCAGCAGCCCAAGGGACATAGAAGAGACCCAGTACTTC. The genes are TRBV11-3 and TRBJ2-5, with a weak D call TRBD1 (6 bases). CDR1 is SGHNT, CDR2 YENEEA, per germline. V lost 5 bases, J lost 3 bases, and 13 bases lay in between. The length of the CDR3 is 14 residues.

This clone appeared a single time. This chain connects TRBV24-1 to TRBJ2-3; 9 bases are shared with TRBD2. The J segment lost 2 bases and the V segment lost 9 bases, leaving 5 bases of the junction unmatched. Germline V CDR1 and CDR2: KGHDR, SFDVKD. The CDR3 covers 14 residues. CDR3 in amino acids: CATSSGEFTDTQYF. The CDR3 DNA reads as TGTGCCACCTCTAGCGGGGAGTTCACAGATACGCAGTATTTT.

The CDR3 DNA is TGCGCCAGCAGAGAAAATACAGGGGCTGGCTATGGCTACACCTTC. This gives the protein CASRENTGAGYGYTF. This sequence joins TRBV5-1 and TRBJ1-2, with TRBD1 matching over 7 bases. This CDR3 is built from 15 residues. The J segment lost 4 bases and the V segment lost 5 bases, leaving 11 bases of the junction unmatched. Germline-derived CDR1 and CDR2 are SGHRS and YFSETQ.

This chain links TRBV5-1 with TRBJ1-2; 8 bases fit TRBD1. Per the germline V gene, CDR1 is SGHRS and CDR2 is YFSETQ. The CDR3 sequence is 14 residues long. The V segment lost 0 bases and the J segment 4 bases; nucleotides outside the gene matches: 2. CDR3 in DNA: TGCGCCAGCAGCTTGGAGGGGACAGGCTATGGCTACACCTTC. It translates to CASSLEGTGYGYTF.

This chain links TRBV15 with TRBJ2-7; possible D gene TRBD2, 5 bases. The V end lost 5 bases, the J end lost 3 bases, and 17 bases lay between the germline ends. This CDR3 has 15 residues. Germline CDR1 reads LNHNV; CDR2 reads YYDKDF (reference sequence). The CDR3 region is CATSDPNGGRYEQYF. For the CDR3, the DNA is TGTGCCACCAGCGACCCAAATGGAGGTCGCTACGAGCAGTACTTC.

This clone showed up just once. The chain has TRBV6-5 and TRBJ2-3; D possibly corresponds to TRBD1 (5 bases). V shed 2 bases and J shed 2 bases, with 11 bases lying between them. The CDR3 loop spans 15 amino acids. Germline V gives CDR1 MNHEY, CDR2 SVGAGI. In nucleotides, the CDR3 is TGTGCCAGCAGTTACGGCGACAGATTCACAGATACGCAGTATTTT. It yields the protein CASSYGDRFTDTQYF.

J is TRBJ2-3 and V is TRBV13, with D uncertain. This CDR3 has 12 amino acids. V was cut by 8 bases and J by 1 base, with 7 bases left in between. Germline CDR1 reads PRHDT; CDR2 reads FYEKMQ (reference sequence). CDR3 nucleotide sequence: TGTGCCAGCCGGTTCCGCACAGATACGCAGTATTTT. Translation: CASRFRTDTQYF.

The chain carries TRBV6-5 and TRBJ1-1; D gene unclear. Trimming pared 11 bases from V and 8 bases from J, leaving 15 bases between. Germline CDR1 is MNHEY and CDR2 is SVGAGI. The CDR3 is made up of 11 amino acids. CDR3: CASRMGGEAFF. In DNA, the CDR3 is TGTGCCTCTCGCATGGGCGGGGAAGCTTTCTTT.

This chain links TRBV7-9 with TRBJ2-5, with TRBD1 matching 8 bases. J was trimmed by 4 bases and V by 7 bases; bases with no gene match: 8. The CDR3 has 14 residues. Germline CDR1 reads SEHNR; CDR2 reads FQNEAQ (reference sequence). The CDR3, as DNA: TGTGCCAGCAACCAACCAGACAGGGGAGAGACCCAGTACTTC. Amino acids: CASNQPDRGETQYF. Full variable domain (outside the CDR3, taken from reference TRBV7-9 and TRBJ2-5): DTGVSQNPRHKITKRGQNVTFRCDPISEHNRLYWYRQTLGQGPEFLTYFQNEAQLEKSRLLSDRFSAERPKGSFSTLEIQRTEQGDSAMYLCASNQPDRGETQYFGPGTRLLVL.

Only a few counts were recorded for this clone. V is TRBV5-4 and J is TRBJ2-7; D possibly corresponds to TRBD2 (6 bases). CDR1 and CDR2 (germline): SGHNT, YYREEE (reference sequence). The CDR3 has 14 amino acids. V was clipped by 3 bases and J by 6 bases, with 16 bases between them. The CDR3 DNA reads as TGTGCCAGCAGCTCCCCGGGACTGGGCCCCGAGCAGTACTTC. Translating gives CASSSPGLGPEQYF.

The rearrangement links TRBV19 to TRBJ1-2, with 7 bases lining up with TRBD1. The germline V gene has CDR1 LNHDA and CDR2 SQIVND (reference sequence). V was pared by 3 bases and J by 3 bases, with 7 bases of the junction left unmatched. This CDR3 spans 15 amino acids. The CDR3 DNA reads as TGTGCCAGTAGTATTACGACAGGGCGAGACTATGGCTACACCTTC. Translation gives CASSITTGRDYGYTF. The entire variable domain, with the rest obtained from reference TRBV19 and TRBJ1-2, is as follows: DGGITQSPKYLFRKEGQNVTLSCEQNLNHDAMYWYRQDPGQGLRLIYYSQIVNDFQKGDIAEGYSVSREKKESFPLTVTSAQKNPTAFYLCASSITTGRDYGYTFGSGTRLTVV.

This chain connects TRBV28 to TRBJ2-7; D may be TRBD1 (6 bases). Germline-derived CDR1 and CDR2 are MDHEN and SYDVKM. The CDR3 sequence is 14 residues long. V was pared by 5 bases and J by 2 bases, with 13 bases between. The CDR3 here is CASSLVGAPYEQYF. The CDR3 DNA is TGTGCCAGCAGTCTGGTGGGGGCCCCCTACGAGCAGTACTTC. The entire variable domain, with the rest obtained from reference TRBV28 and TRBJ2-7, is as follows: DVKVTQSSRYLVKRTGEKVFLECVQDMDHENMFWYRQDPGLGLRLIYFSYDVKMKEKGDIPEGYSVSREKKERFSLILESASTNQTSMYLCASSLVGAPYEQYFGPGTRLTVT.

The chain links TRBV3-1 (or the pseudogene TRBV3-2) to TRBJ1-6; TRBD1 might be the D (6 bases). This CDR3 is 18 amino acids long. V gave up 4 bases and J gave up 3 bases, with 19 bases separating them. The germline gives CDR1 LGHDT, CDR2 YNNKEL (reference sequence). CDR3 region: CASSRTEGYVRYNSPLHF. In nucleotides, the CDR3 is TGTGCCAGCAGCCGGACAGAAGGATACGTCCGCTATAATTCACCCCTCCACTTT.

The rearrangement links TRBV11-2 to TRBJ2-7; 10 positions agree with TRBD1. The CDR3 runs 13 residues. CDR1 SGHAT and CDR2 FQNNGV come from the germline V gene. Germline trimming cut 5 bases from V and 5 bases from J; bases unmatched to any gene: 3. Here the CDR3 DNA reads TGTGCCAGCAGCCAGGACAGGGGGGACGAGCAGTACTTC. Translation: CASSQDRGDEQYF.

The rearrangement uses TRBV28 and TRBJ2-7; 11 nucleotides match TRBD2. Germline CDR1 and CDR2: MDHEN and SYDVKM. V was clipped by 5 bases and J by 3 bases; unmatched bases: 3. There are 14 residues in the CDR3. The CDR3 loop reads CASSVAGGLYEQYF. The CDR3 nucleotides read TGTGCCAGCAGTGTAGCGGGGGGGCTCTACGAGCAGTACTTC.

V usage is TRBV2 and J usage is TRBJ1-4; no clear D. Germline V lookup: CDR1 SNHLY, CDR2 FYNNEI. Trimming pared 10 bases from V and 4 bases from J, leaving 16 bases between. The CDR3 sequence is 14 residues long. CDR3 residues: CAIPLYGDNEKLFF. The CDR3, as DNA: TGTGCCATCCCACTATACGGCGATAATGAAAAACTGTTTTTT.

This chain connects TRBV19 to TRBJ1-5; TRBD1 matches at 9 bases. The CDR3 is 16 amino acids. CDR1 is LNHDA and CDR2 is SQIVND in the germline V gene (reference sequence). The V segment lost 3 bases and the J segment 5 bases; nucleotides outside the gene matches: 8. The CDR3 nucleotides are TGTGCCAGTAGTATGGCCGGACAGGGGATCGATCAGCCCCAGCATTTT. Amino acid sequence: CASSMAGQGIDQPQHF.

The V call is TRBV11-2, the J call TRBJ2-5; D possibly corresponds to TRBD2 (6 bases). Germline V gene lookup returns CDR1 SGHAT and CDR2 FQNNGV. V lost 4 bases and J lost 1, with 10 bases in between. The CDR3 totals 14 residues. The DNA of the CDR3 is TGTGCCAGCAGCTCCCGGGACTTCCAAGAGACCCAGTACTTC. Translating it yields CASSSRDFQETQYF.

The V and J genes are TRBV29-1 and TRBJ2-1; 9 bases are a match to TRBD1. The CDR3 contains 17 residues. V was pared by 5 bases and J by 4 bases, with 15 bases of the junction left unmatched. Germline V gene lookup returns CDR1 SQVTM and CDR2 ANQGSEA. CDR3 nucleotides: TGCAGCGTTAGGGGGGGACAGGGTCCTAGGGATTACAATGAGCAGTTCTTC. This translates into CSVRGGQGPRDYNEQFF.

This clone was observed a single time. In nucleotides, the CDR3 is TGTGCCAGCAGCTCTAGACAGGGCGATACGCAGTATTTT. Protein product: CASSSRQGDTQYF. The genes are TRBV7-9 and TRBJ2-3; 7 bases are shared with TRBD1. The junction had 4 bases not matched to a gene; V was cut back by 4 bases and J by 6 bases. Germline V CDR1 and CDR2: SEHNR, FQNEAQ (reference sequence). The CDR3 has 13 residues.